This note documents a single T cell receptor beta chain sequence. In the source study's methods: Amplifying reference gene primers gave estimates of nucleated cell counts. Repertoires were generated with immunoSEQ multiplex PCR, while TCRdb's copy carries only in-frame clones and drops some. The V and J calls and clone size come from that table; D and trimming were worked out from the DNA. The sample lists about 110,000 clones, more than 80% seen once, with 1% to 1.4% in the top ten. This record comes from a study of blood T cell repertoires in COVID-19. Study summary: Material from acute and convalescent COVID-19 was sourced from the United States, Italy and Spain. The cDNA or gDNA used as material had been derived from T cells, B-cell-depleted T cells, or PBMCs.

Germline CDR1 and CDR2: MRHNA and SNTAGT. The CDR3 spans 14 residues. Trimming stripped 4 bases from V and 6 bases from J, with 13 bases between. The chain joins TRBV6-4 to TRBJ1-3; D gene unclear. Sequenced input: peripheral blood. This sequence originates from a human donor in a cohort sampled during active COVID-19. The CDR3 sequence: CASSASPGANTIYF. DNA of the CDR3: TGTGCCAGCAGTGCCTCCCCGGGAGCAAACACCATATATTTT.